The text below deals with one T cell receptor (beta chain). No antigen is known for it. The data originate from a study of cytomegalovirus exposure and HLA in healthy donors. Study conclusions and caveats: A later analysis linked a missense variant in DCLRE1C to the trimming of TCR beta V and J genes. In the analysis, some V segments, TRBV6-2 and TRBV6-3 included, were excluded as indistinguishable. Later analysis showed TCR association rates varying by HLA locus, highest for DRB1 and lowest for HLA-C.

The CDR3 spans 16 residues. After removal of 8 bases from V and 1 base from J, the junction contained 8 bases not matched to a gene. CDR1 is SNHLY and CDR2 is FYNNEI in the germline V gene. This PCR relied on a set of 60 Vbeta primers and 13 Jbeta primers. This table comes from immunoSEQ multiplex PCR, and its TCRdb copy is limited to in-frame clones, with some not included. The repertoire table contains 95,000 to 150,000 clones. Source material: PBMCs. The TCR was taken from a man in his late teens or twenties in good health and CMV-seronegative. V gene TRBV2 combines with J gene TRBJ1-4, with TRBD1 matching over 9 bases. For the CDR3, the DNA is TGTGCCAGCTTGGGGACAGGGAGTGTAACTAATGAAAAACTGTTTTTT. It specifies CASLGTGSVTNEKLFF.